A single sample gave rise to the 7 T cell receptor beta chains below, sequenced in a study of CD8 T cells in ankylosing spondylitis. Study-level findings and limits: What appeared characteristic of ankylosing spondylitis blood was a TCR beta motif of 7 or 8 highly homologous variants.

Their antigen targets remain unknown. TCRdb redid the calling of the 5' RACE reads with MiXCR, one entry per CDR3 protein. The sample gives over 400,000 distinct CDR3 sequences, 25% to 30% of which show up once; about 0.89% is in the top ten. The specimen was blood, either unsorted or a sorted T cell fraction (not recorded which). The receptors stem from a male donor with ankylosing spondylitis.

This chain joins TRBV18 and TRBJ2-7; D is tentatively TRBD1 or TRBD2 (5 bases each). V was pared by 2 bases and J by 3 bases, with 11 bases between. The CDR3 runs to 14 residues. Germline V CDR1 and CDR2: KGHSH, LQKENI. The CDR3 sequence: CASSPGTQIYEQYF. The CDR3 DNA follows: TGTGCCAGCTCACCAGGGACGCAGATCTACGAGCAGTACTTC.

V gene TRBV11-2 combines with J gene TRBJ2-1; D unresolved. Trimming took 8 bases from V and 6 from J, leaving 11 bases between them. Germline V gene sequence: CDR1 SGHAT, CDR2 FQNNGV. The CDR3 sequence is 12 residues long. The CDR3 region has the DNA TGTGCCAGCGGGCCGTGGGTCAATGAGCAGTTCTTC. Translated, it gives CASGPWVNEQFF.

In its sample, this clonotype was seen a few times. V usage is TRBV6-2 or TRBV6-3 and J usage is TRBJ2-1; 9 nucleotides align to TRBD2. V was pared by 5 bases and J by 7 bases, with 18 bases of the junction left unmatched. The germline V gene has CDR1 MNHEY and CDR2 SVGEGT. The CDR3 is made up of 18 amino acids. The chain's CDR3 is CASSPIRGRGAWENEQFF. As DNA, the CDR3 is TGTGCCAGCAGTCCCATCCGCGGGAGGGGGGCGTGGGAAAATGAGCAGTTCTTC.

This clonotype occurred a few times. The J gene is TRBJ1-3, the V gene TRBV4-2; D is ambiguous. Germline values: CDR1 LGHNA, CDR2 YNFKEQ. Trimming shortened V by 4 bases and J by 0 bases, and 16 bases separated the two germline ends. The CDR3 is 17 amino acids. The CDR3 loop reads CASSLSSTPISGNTIYF. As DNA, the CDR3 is TGTGCCAGCAGCCTAAGTAGCACACCGATCTCTGGAAACACCATATATTTT.

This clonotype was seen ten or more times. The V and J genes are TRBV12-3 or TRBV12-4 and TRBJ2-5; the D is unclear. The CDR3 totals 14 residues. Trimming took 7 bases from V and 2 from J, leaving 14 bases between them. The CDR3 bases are TGTGCCAGCACCCTGACCGAGAATCAAGAGACCCAGTACTTC. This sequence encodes CASTLTENQETQYF.

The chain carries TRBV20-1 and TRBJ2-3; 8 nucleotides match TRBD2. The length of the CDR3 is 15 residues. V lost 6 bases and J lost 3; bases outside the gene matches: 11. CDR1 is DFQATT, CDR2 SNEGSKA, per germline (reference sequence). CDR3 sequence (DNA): TGCAGTGCCCTTGCTCGGAGCGGGAGTACAGATACGCAGTATTTT. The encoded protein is CSALARSGSTDTQYF.

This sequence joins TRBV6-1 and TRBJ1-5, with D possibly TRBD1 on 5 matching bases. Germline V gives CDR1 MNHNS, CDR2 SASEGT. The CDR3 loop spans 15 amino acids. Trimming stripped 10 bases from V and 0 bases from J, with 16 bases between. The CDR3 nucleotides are TGTGCCACGGGGGATCAGGTGTATAGCAATCAGCCCCAGCATTTT. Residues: CATGDQVYSNQPQHF.